A selection of T cell receptor beta chains follows, all from one sample in a study of CD8 T cells in ankylosing spondylitis. TCRdb used MiXCR to reprocess the 5' RACE reads, holding one entry per CDR3 protein. The top ten clones hold 0.89% of a sample with under 550,000 distinct CDR3 sequences, roughly 27% of them seen once. The sample was blood, either unsorted or a sorted T cell fraction (not recorded which). These receptors came from a male donor with ankylosing spondylitis. Each CDR3 is given with its conserved first and last residue. A D gene is named only where the DNA matches it firmly. Only part of the rows carry a size: once, few, many, or a class if the clone is expanded.

CDR3	DNA	D	V	J	size
CASSRQVPNTGELFF	TGTGCCAGCAGCAGACAGGTTCCGAACACCGGGGAGCTGTTTTTT	NA	TRBV11-2	TRBJ2-2	few
CASSGLAGGLSTDTQYF	TGCGCCAGCAGTGGACTAGCGGGAGGGCTCAGCACAGATACGCAGTATTTT	TRBD2	TRBV10-1	TRBJ2-3	few
CASSWGISQETQYF	TGTGCCAGCAGCTGGGGGATTAGCCAAGAGACCCAGTACTTC	NA	TRBV11-3	TRBJ2-5	NA
CASSRELYGYTF	TGTGCCAGCAGCCGGGAACTCTATGGCTACACCTTC	NA	TRBV7-9	TRBJ1-2	few
CASSSLDFAANSPLHF	TGTGCCAGCAGTTCCCTGGACTTCGCGGCTAATTCACCCCTCCACTTT	NA	TRBV6-2/TRBV6-3	TRBJ1-6	NA
CSVDSTGAGNTIYF	TGCAGCGTTGATTCAACAGGGGCTGGAAACACCATATATTTT	TRBD1	TRBV29-1	TRBJ1-3	many
CAISEVAGGNYGYTF	TGTGCCATCAGTGAGGTCGCAGGGGGCAACTATGGCTACACCTTC	TRBD1	TRBV10-3	TRBJ1-2	few
CSARSGSVHNEQFF	TGCAGTGCTAGAAGCGGGAGTGTGCACAATGAGCAGTTCTTC	TRBD2	TRBV20-1	TRBJ2-1	few
CASKRTPLRNNEQFF	TGTGCCAGCAAGCGGACACCCCTTAGGAACAATGAGCAGTTCTTC	NA	TRBV6-1	TRBJ2-1	NA
CASSPEARAQYF	TGTGCCAGCAGCCCAGAGGCCAGGGCGCAGTATTTT	NA	TRBV7-2	TRBJ2-3	NA
CASSLAGVMDEQYF	TGTGCCAGCAGCTTAGCAGGGGTCATGGACGAGCAGTACTTC	NA	TRBV7-9	TRBJ2-7	few
CASRVSGKETQYF	TGTGCCAGCCGAGTGAGCGGGAAAGAGACCCAGTACTTC	TRBD2	TRBV6-1	TRBJ2-5	NA
CASSFGQANGYTF	TGCGCCAGCAGCTTTGGTCAGGCTAATGGCTACACCTTC	NA	TRBV5-1	TRBJ1-2	NA
CASSPRRGLAVDNEQFF	TGTGCCAGCAGCCCCCGGCGAGGGCTAGCGGTCGACAATGAGCAGTTCTTC	TRBD2	TRBV7-8	TRBJ2-1	few
CASSQDFWLGQGFSGEQFF	TGTGCCAGCAGCCAAGATTTTTGGTTGGGACAGGGGTTTTCGGGTGAGCAGTTCTTC	TRBD1	TRBV3-1	TRBJ2-1	many
CASSRLAGANTGELFF	TGTGCCAGCAGCCGGCTAGCGGGAGCAAACACCGGGGAGCTGTTTTTT	TRBD2	TRBV7-2	TRBJ2-2	NA
CASSPLRTAEAFF	TGTGCCAGCAGCCCCCTGAGGACCGCTGAAGCTTTCTTT	NA	TRBV11-2	TRBJ1-1	NA